The entry below gives a single T cell receptor beta chain sequence along with its context. Its antigen remains unidentified. The record has no base qualities; no much larger clone is one base away. This sample is drawn from a study of STAT5B mutations in CD4+ large granular lymphocyte leukemia (dated by TCRdb to between 2021 and 2023). Broadly, across the study: Among the healthy controls, the CDR3 'QG' motif was associated with a particular HLA allele. The TCRbeta repertoires of CD4+ T-cell large granular lymphocyte leukemia patients were compared with the TCRbeta repertoires of healthy blood donors. The purity of purified fractions was confirmed by flow cytometry on FACSCanto II or FACSVerse to exceed 95% among lymphocytes. The paper's findings and limits, for the study overall: Enrichment of TRBV06-family usage was observed among the top patient clones (8/27) relative to healthy controls (2/35). Compared with healthy CD4+ repertoires, CD4-sorted patient repertoires appeared more clonal, and this difference remained even after the putative leukemic clones were removed. The main leukemic clonotypes were found to be private to each patient, although roughly a quarter of the main leukemic clonotypes were detected at low frequency in the non-leukemic repertoires of other patients. The data were not HLA-matched, and the higher clonality in CD4+ T-LGLL than in CD8+ T-LGLL could be due to the relatively small sample size.

The immunoSEQ assay at survey resolution was applied to genomic DNA for sequencing of TCRbeta rearrangements. Per the original workflow: In the TCR sequencing data, the smallest productive clonotype frequency that could be detected was 2.59 x 10-5. Only productive TCRbeta rearrangements, meaning sequences that were complete and in-frame, were kept for the analyses. Clonality for each sample was calculated as Simpson clonality in the immunoSEQ Analyzer version 3.0. Clones were grouped by frequency into very rare, small, medium, large (1-20%) or hyperexpanded (>20%) categories. Generation probabilities were estimated with OLGA 1.2.3, V-gene circos plots were made with VDJtools, specificities were searched in VDJdb, and CDR3 motifs were identified with GLIPH. The clones in this table, taken by TCRdb from immuneACCESS, are in-frame only. Not every clone is retained; where verified, under half of the shortfall comes from an unresolved V gene, and the cause of the rest is unknown. Clone size and the V and J calls come from that table; the DNA yielded D and trimming. The sample profile shows around 20,000 clones; roughly 80% of them were found once. 4% to 5% of the sample is taken by the ten largest.

The CDR3 runs 12 amino acids, cysteine and phenylalanine included. Only the CDR3 portion is preserved as DNA: 36 bases, with reading frame beginning at the first base. V loses 5 bases of germline sequence and J loses 1 base, and the interval between the two ends is 6 bases. CDR1 MNHNS and CDR2 SASEGT were looked up in the germline V gene. The healthy controls were fewer than 45 blood donors, and the buffy coats of these donors were supplied by the Finnish Red Cross blood service. All TCR-sequenced material derived from peripheral blood: patient blood samples and healthy donor buffy coats. Ficoll-Hypaque gradient centrifugation was used to isolate peripheral blood mononuclear cells. Magnetic purification was used to isolate CD4+ cells from the buffy coats of the healthy controls. The Gentra Puregene Cell and Tissue kit was used to extract genomic DNA, and a Qubit 2.0 fluorometer was used to measure the amount of genomic DNA.

This receptor was identified in a human donor in good health. The chain employs TRBV6-1 and TRBJ2-7; no D gene can be assigned with confidence. Sequenced sample: CD4+ T cells from blood buffy coats. The nucleotide sequence reads TGTGCCAGCAGTATGACATCCTACGAGCAGTACTTC. Its protein product is CASSMTSYEQYF.